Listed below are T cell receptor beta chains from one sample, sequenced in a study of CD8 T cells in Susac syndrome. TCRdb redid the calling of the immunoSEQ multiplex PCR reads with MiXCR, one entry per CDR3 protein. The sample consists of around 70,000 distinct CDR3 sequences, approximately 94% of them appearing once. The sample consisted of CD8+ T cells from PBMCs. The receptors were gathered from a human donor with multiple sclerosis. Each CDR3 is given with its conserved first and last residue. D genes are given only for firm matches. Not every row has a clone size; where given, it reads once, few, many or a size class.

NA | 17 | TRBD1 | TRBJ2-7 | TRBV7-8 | CASSPQSPGTGFYEQYF | TGTGCCAGCAGCCCCCAATCCCCCGGGACAGGATTTTACGAGCAGTACTTC
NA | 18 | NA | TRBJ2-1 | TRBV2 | CASILTVSGTLTYNEQFF | TGTGCCAGCATCTTGACAGTATCCGGGACACTAACCTACAATGAGCAGTTCTTC
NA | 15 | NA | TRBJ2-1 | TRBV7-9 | CASSLESMSRGEQFF | TGTGCCAGCAGCTTAGAGAGCATGAGCCGGGGTGAGCAGTTCTTC
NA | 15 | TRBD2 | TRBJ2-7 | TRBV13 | CASSLETSGSYEQYF | TGTGCCAGCAGCTTAGAGACTAGCGGGAGTTACGAGCAGTACTTC
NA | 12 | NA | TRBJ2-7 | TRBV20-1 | CSARDSSYEQYF | TGCAGTGCTCGGGACTCCTCCTACGAGCAGTACTTC
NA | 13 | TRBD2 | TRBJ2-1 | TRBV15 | CATGLESYNEQFF | TGTGCCACCGGACTAGAGTCCTACAATGAGCAGTTCTTC
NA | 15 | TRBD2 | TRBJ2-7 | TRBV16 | CASSQDTGGTYEQYF | TGTGCCAGCAGCCAAGACACGGGGGGAACCTACGAGCAGTACTTC
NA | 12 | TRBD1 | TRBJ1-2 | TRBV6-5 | CASRPGQGGYTF | TGTGCCAGCAGACCTGGACAGGGTGGCTACACCTTC
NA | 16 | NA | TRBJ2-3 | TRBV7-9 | CASSLARGMSSDTQYF | TGTGCCAGCAGTTTAGCTCGGGGGATGAGCTCAGATACGCAGTATTTT
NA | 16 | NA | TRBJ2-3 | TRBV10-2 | CASSESRDLLLDTQYF | TGCGCCAGCAGTGAGTCCCGGGACCTCCTGTTAGATACGCAGTATTTT
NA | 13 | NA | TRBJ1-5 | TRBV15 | CATSGRNSQPQHF | TGTGCCACCAGCGGACGGAACAGTCAGCCCCAGCATTTT
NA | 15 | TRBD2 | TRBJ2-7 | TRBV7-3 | CASSLTGLAGGEQYF | TGTGCCAGCAGCTTAACCGGGCTAGCGGGAGGGGAGCAGTACTTC
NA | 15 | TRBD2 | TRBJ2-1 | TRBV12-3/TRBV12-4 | CASSLGSGGYNEQFF | TGTGCCAGCAGTTTAGGTAGCGGGGGGTACAATGAGCAGTTCTTC
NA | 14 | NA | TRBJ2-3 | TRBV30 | CAWSTATSTDTQYF | TGTGCCTGGAGTACAGCGACAAGCACAGATACGCAGTATTTT
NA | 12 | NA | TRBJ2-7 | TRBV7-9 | CASSPRAYEQYF | TGTGCCAGCAGCCCCCGGGCCTACGAGCAGTACTTC
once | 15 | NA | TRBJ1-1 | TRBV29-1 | CSVEYRDPQNTEAFF | TGCAGCGTTGAATACCGGGACCCTCAGAACACTGAAGCTTTCTTT
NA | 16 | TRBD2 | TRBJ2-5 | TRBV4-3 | CASSQDTTSGVETQYF | TGCGCCAGCAGCCAAGATACGACTAGCGGGGTGGAGACCCAGTACTTC
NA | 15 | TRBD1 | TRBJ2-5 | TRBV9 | CASSVERGLQETQYF | TGTGCCAGCAGCGTAGAGAGGGGGCTCCAAGAGACCCAGTACTTC
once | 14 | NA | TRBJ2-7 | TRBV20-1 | CSARDGTDHYEQYF | TGCAGTGCTAGAGACGGGACTGACCACTACGAGCAGTACTTC
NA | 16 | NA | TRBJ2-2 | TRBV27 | CASSLSKGQNTGELFF | TGTGCCAGCAGTTTATCTAAGGGACAGAACACCGGGGAGCTGTTTTTT
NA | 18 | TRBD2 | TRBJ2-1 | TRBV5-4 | CASSPGTSGGTTIDEQFF | TGTGCCAGCAGCCCCGGGACTAGCGGGGGGACGACTATAGATGAGCAGTTCTTC
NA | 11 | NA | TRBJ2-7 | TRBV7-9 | CASSSGDEQYF | TGTGCCAGCAGTTCAGGGGACGAGCAGTACTTC
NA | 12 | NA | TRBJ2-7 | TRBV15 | CATSRDAHEQYF | TGTGCCACCAGCAGAGATGCCCACGAGCAGTACTTC
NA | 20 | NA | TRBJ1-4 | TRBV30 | CAWKGRNTGTPVLPNEKLFF | TGTGCCTGGAAGGGGCGGAATACCGGGACTCCGGTCTTGCCTAATGAAAAACTGTTTTTT
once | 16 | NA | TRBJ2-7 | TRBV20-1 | CSARGLIAEGIYEQYF | TGCAGTGCTAGGGGACTTATAGCGGAAGGAATCTACGAGCAGTACTTC
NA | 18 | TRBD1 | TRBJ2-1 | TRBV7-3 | CASSLGTGSKESINEQFF | TGTGCCAGCAGCTTAGGGACAGGTTCGAAGGAATCAATCAATGAGCAGTTCTTC
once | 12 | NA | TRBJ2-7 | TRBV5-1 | CASSKVAYEQYF | TGCGCCAGCAGCAAGGTGGCCTACGAGCAGTACTTC
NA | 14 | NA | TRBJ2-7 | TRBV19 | CASSMMAGPYEQYF | TGTGCCAGTAGTATGATGGCGGGCCCCTACGAGCAGTACTTC
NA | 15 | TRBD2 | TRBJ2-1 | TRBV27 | CASSRLAGADNEQFF | TGTGCCAGCAGTCGGCTAGCGGGAGCAGACAATGAGCAGTTCTTC
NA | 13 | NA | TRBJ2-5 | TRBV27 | CASSFWGQETQYF | TGTGCCAGCAGTTTCTGGGGCCAAGAGACCCAGTACTTC
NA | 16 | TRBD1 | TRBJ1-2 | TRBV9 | CASSHPRDRAGYGYTF | TGTGCCAGCAGCCATCCTCGGGACAGGGCAGGCTATGGCTACACCTTC
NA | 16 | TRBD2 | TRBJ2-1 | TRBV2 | CASIGGRGAVYNEQFF | TGTGCCAGCATCGGAGGGCGGGGGGCCGTCTACAATGAGCAGTTCTTC
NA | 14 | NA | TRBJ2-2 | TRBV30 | CAWSGIGNTGELFF | TGTGCCTGGAGTGGTATTGGGAACACCGGGGAGCTGTTTTTT
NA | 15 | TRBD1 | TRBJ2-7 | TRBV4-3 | CASSQGQGARYEQYF | TGCGCCAGCAGCCAAGGACAGGGGGCGCGGTACGAGCAGTACTTC
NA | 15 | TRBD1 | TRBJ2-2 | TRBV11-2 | CASSDGQVNTGELFF | TGTGCCAGCAGCGACGGACAGGTGAACACCGGGGAGCTGTTTTTT
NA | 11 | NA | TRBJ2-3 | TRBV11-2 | CASRVTDTQYF | TGTGCCAGCAGGGTCACAGATACGCAGTATTTT
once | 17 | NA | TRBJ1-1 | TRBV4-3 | CASSQAPGSRMNTEAFF | TGCGCCAGCAGCCAAGCCCCAGGGTCCCGGATGAACACTGAAGCTTTCTTT
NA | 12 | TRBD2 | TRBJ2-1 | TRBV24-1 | CASRSGIDEQFF | TGTGCCAGCCGTAGCGGGATCGATGAGCAGTTCTTC
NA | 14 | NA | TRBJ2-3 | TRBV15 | CATSRVLVADTQYF | TGTGCCACCAGCAGAGTCCTAGTTGCAGATACGCAGTATTTT
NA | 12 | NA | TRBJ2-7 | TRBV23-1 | CELGTSVYEQYF | TGCGAACTCGGGACTTCCGTCTACGAGCAGTACTTC
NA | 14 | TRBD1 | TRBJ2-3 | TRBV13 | CASSLDRGLNTQYF | TGTGCCAGCAGCTTGGACAGGGGGCTCAATACGCAGTATTTT
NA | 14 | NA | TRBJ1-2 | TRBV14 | CASSQGAVNDGYTF | TGTGCCAGCAGCCAAGGAGCGGTAAACGATGGCTACACCTTC
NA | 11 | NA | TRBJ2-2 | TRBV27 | CASTGAGELFF | TGTGCCAGTACCGGGGCGGGGGAGCTGTTTTTT
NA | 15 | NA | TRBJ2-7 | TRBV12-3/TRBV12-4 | CASSLTRDHTYEQYF | TGTGCCAGCAGTCTCACGCGGGACCACACCTACGAGCAGTACTTC
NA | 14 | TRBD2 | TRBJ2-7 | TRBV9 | CASSPSGGPYEQYF | TGTGCCAGCAGCCCAAGCGGGGGCCCCTACGAGCAGTACTTC
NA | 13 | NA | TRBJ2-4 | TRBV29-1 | CSVAGLAKNIQYF | TGCAGCGTCGCGGGACTAGCCAAAAACATTCAGTACTTC
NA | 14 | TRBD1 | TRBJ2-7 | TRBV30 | CAWKLGTGSYEQYF | TGTGCCTGGAAACTGGGGACAGGGTCGTACGAGCAGTACTTC
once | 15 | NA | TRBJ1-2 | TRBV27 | CASSTGGGGGYGYTF | TGTGCCAGCAGTACCGGGGGCGGCGGTGGCTATGGCTACACCTTC
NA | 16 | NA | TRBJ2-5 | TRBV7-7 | CASNPLRQAYQETQYF | TGTGCTAGCAATCCCCTAAGGCAGGCGTACCAAGAGACCCAGTACTTC
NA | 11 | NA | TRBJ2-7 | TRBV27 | CASSQSGEQYF | TGTGCCAGCAGCCAATCCGGCGAGCAGTACTTC
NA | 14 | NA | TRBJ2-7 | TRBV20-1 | CSAPDPVRSYEQYF | TGCAGTGCACCAGACCCTGTCCGCTCCTACGAGCAGTACTTC
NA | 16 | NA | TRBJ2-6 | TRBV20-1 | CSAGDPGSSGANVLTF | TGCAGTGCGGGGGACCCTGGCAGCTCTGGGGCCAACGTCCTGACTTTC
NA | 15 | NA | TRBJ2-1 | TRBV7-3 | CASSLGTGPYNEQFF | TGTGCCAGCAGCTTAGGTACGGGACCGTACAATGAGCAGTTCTTC